This T cell receptor beta chain derives from a study of T cell repertoires in cytomegalovirus infection. About the research overall: Indications of both CMV infection and matching HLA type were provided by public TCR beta signatures.

Study findings and constraints: The study found HLA-C-restricted CMV-specific TCR beta clonotypes dominating the ex vivo response. Accumulated public TCR beta family frequency recognized individuals carrying CMV together with the relevant HLA.

Comment on this clonotype: Its antigen is unknown.

The germline CDR1 and CDR2 sequences are MDHEN and SYDVKM. CDR3 length: 14 residues. V shed 5 bases and J shed 5 bases, with 13 bases lying between them. TCRdb reprocessed the reads via MiXCR and lists one record per CDR3 protein. The sample yields tens of thousands of distinct CDR3 sequences, 25% to 40% seen once. The origin of this receptor is a human donor in good health (CMV status not recorded). Some clones in this sample may be carry-over from other donors' samples. Sequenced material: PBMCs, sequenced either directly or after in vitro stimulation (not recorded which). This chain links TRBV28 with TRBJ2-1; D is perhaps TRBD1 (6 bases). The CDR3 region is CASSLLRDNNEQFF. In DNA form, the CDR3 reads TGTGCCAGCAGTCTCCTCCGGGACAACAATGAGCAGTTCTTC.